Detailed here is one T cell receptor (beta chain). Antigen specificity is unknown. The time point: newly diagnosed GD, antithyroid drugs for less than 3 months. There was RNA extracted from PBMCs, and the TCR library was made from it. This record belongs to a study of regulatory T cells in long-lasting Graves disease. The study's findings and limits: TRBV28 was favored in persistent disease, as were TRBJ1-2 and TRBJ2-5.

iRepertoire HTBI primers and Arm-PCR of CDR3 regions built TCR beta libraries. TCRdb analysed the multiplex PCR reads with MiXCR anew, one entry per CDR3 protein. The data hold 350,000 to 500,000 distinct CDR3 sequences, with 12% to 15% observed a single time. Germline V gene sequence: CDR1 KGHSH, CDR2 LQKENI. After removal of 3 bases from V and 14 bases from J, the junction contained 17 bases not matched to a gene. This CDR3 is built from 16 residues. Another study also made use of these data, one on T cells in Graves' hyperthyroidism and ophthalmopathy.

The specimen comprised peripheral blood mononuclear cells (PBMCs), sampled at new diagnosis, from a patient treated with antithyroid drugs. V and J are TRBV18 and TRBJ2-1, with 9 bases lining up with TRBD2. The clonotype comes from a woman in her forties or fifties with Graves disease. The CDR3 region is CASSPLKTSGSPPEFF. In nucleotides, the CDR3 is TGTGCCAGCTCACCCCTTAAGACTAGCGGAAGCCCCCCCGAGTTCTTC.